Following are 14 T cell receptor beta chains from one sample sequenced in a study of blood T cells in healthy people across ages. A J-beta primer mix and a sample-barcoded 5' primer were used in a second PCR of about 7 to 12 cycles. TCRdb redid the calling of the 5' RACE reads with MiXCR, one entry per CDR3 protein. The repertoire holds approximately 1,000,000 distinct CDR3 sequences, with less than 50% as singletons. The sequenced sample was blood. Receptor source: an older woman in good health.

The table lists this clonotype with a few counts. The chain links TRBV12-3 or TRBV12-4 to TRBJ2-7; D gene unclear. Trimming took off 2 bases at V and 6 bases at J, with 8 bases between the two ends. The CDR3 length is 12 residues. CDR3 protein: CASSLLLPEQYF. The CDR3 region has the DNA TGTGCCAGCAGTTTACTCCTTCCCGAGCAGTACTTC.

The gene calls are TRBV29-1 and TRBJ2-3, with D possibly TRBD2 on 6 matching bases. The germline V gene has CDR1 SQVTM and CDR2 ANQGSEA. The CDR3 contains 14 residues. V shed 5 bases and J shed 3 bases, with 15 bases lying between them. This CDR3 reads CSVLSSGLTDTQYF. The CDR3 DNA reads TGCAGCGTTTTGTCCAGCGGGCTAACAGATACGCAGTATTTT.

The chain recombines TRBV6-6 with TRBJ2-1; 7 bases line up with TRBD1. V trimming: 2 bases; J trimming: 5 bases; junction bases outside the gene matches: 3. Germline loops: CDR1 MNHNY, CDR2 SVGAGI (reference sequence). The CDR3 extends over 14 amino acids. The CDR3: CASSYPGQHNEQFF. CDR3 DNA sequence: TGTGCCAGCAGTTACCCGGGACAGCACAATGAGCAGTTCTTC.

This clonotype turned up a few times. The V call is TRBV4-2, the J call TRBJ2-1; 10 bases match TRBD2. With V trimmed by 0 bases and J by 7 bases, 6 bases remained unmatched. The CDR3 consists of 16 residues. Per germline, CDR1 LGHNA and CDR2 YNFKEQ. CDR3 nucleotide sequence: TGTGCCAGCAGCCAAGATATGGGACTAGCGTCAAATGAGCAGTTCTTC. The encoded protein is CASSQDMGLASNEQFF.

This sequence joins TRBV6-5 and TRBJ2-7; TRBD1 matches 12 bases. V dropped 7 bases and J dropped 7; count of bases not matched to a gene: 11. Germline V lookup: CDR1 MNHEY, CDR2 SVGAGI. CDR3 length equals 15 residues. In nucleotides, the CDR3 is TGTGCCAGCAAAAAACCGGGACAGGGGGCGGGGGAGCAGTACTTC. Residues: CASKKPGQGAGEQYF.

The genes are TRBV9 and TRBJ2-6; a weak D match, TRBD1 (5 bases). Per germline, CDR1 SGDLS and CDR2 YYNGEE. Trimming took off 0 bases at V and 1 base at J, with 17 bases between the two ends. The CDR3 is 19 amino acids. In DNA, the CDR3 is TGTGCCAGCAGCGTAGCTCCGGCAGGGATCTCTTCTGGGGCCAACGTCCTGACTTTC. Protein product: CASSVAPAGISSGANVLTF.

The sample holds a few counts of this clonotype. The chain links TRBV30 to TRBJ2-3; D not certain. The V gene's germline CDR1 is GTSNPN and CDR2 SVGIG (reference sequence). Trimming stripped 1 base from V and 5 bases from J, with 10 bases between. The CDR3 totals 13 residues. The CDR3 DNA follows: TGTGCCTGGAGTGGGCTAGTCGGAGATACGCAGTATTTT. Translating it yields CAWSGLVGDTQYF.

This chain links TRBV6-5 with TRBJ1-1, with D uncertain. The germline CDR1 and CDR2 sequences are MNHEY and SVGAGI. Trimming left V 2 bases short and J 1 base short, with 14 bases between. There are 16 residues in the CDR3. CDR3 bases: TGTGCCAGCAGTTACCACAAGGGCCGGACGAACACTGAAGCTTTCTTT. This gives the protein CASSYHKGRTNTEAFF.

This chain connects TRBV20-1 to TRBJ2-7, with 7 bases matching TRBD1. J gave up 3 bases and V 5 bases, and 7 bases lay outside the gene matches. This CDR3 spans 13 amino acids. Germline CDR1 reads DFQATT; CDR2 reads SNEGSKA (reference sequence). DNA of the CDR3: TGCAGTGCTTCCGGGACAGTAGACTACGAGCAGTACTTC. It specifies CSASGTVDYEQYF.

The V and J genes are TRBV7-9 and TRBJ2-7; no firm D call. The CDR3 length is 14 residues. Trimming shortened V by 4 bases and J by 1 base, and 11 bases separated the two germline ends. In germline, CDR1 is SEHNR, CDR2 FQNEAQ (reference sequence). The CDR3 loop is CASSSTRVSYEQYF. The CDR3 region has the DNA TGTGCCAGCAGCTCGACAAGGGTGTCCTACGAGCAGTACTTC.

This clonotype was recorded only once. The rearrangement links TRBV9 to TRBJ2-3; 14 bases agree with TRBD2. The J segment lost 4 bases and the V segment lost 1 base, leaving 8 bases of the junction unmatched. The CDR3 runs 18 residues. CDR1 is SGDLS and CDR2 is YYNGEE in the germline V gene. CDR3 nucleotides: TGTGCCAGCAGCGTACAGCCCTCGACTAGCGGGAGGGCAGATACGCAGTATTTT. It codes for CASSVQPSTSGRADTQYF.

This clonotype was seen a few times. The V and J genes are TRBV20-1 and TRBJ2-7; the match to TRBD2 covers 7 bases. The junction had 12 bases not matched to a gene; V was cut back by 3 bases and J by 7 bases. Germline loops: CDR1 DFQATT, CDR2 SNEGSKA (reference sequence). This CDR3 region has 14 residues. The CDR3 bases are TGCAGTGCTAGTTTTAGCGGGCGTTCTGAAGAGCAGTACTTC. Translating it yields CSASFSGRSEEQYF.

The genes are TRBV20-1 and TRBJ2-2; TRBD1 matches 7 bases. V lost 2 bases to trimming and J lost 6 bases; unmatched junction nucleotides: 12. Germline-derived CDR1 and CDR2 are DFQATT and SNEGSKA (reference sequence). This CDR3 is built from 16 residues. The CDR3 DNA reads TGCAGTGCTAGATCCGACAGGGAGTGGGGCCCCGGGGAGCTGTTTTTT. Residues: CSARSDREWGPGELFF.

In the case of this clonotype: One end of the junction is discordant with germline, which a read error may explain. CDR3 region: CSARQGTGATNEKLFF. In DNA form, the CDR3 reads TGCAGTGCCCGACAGGGAACAGGAGCAACTAATGAAAAGCTGTTTTTT. This chain joins TRBV20-1 and TRBJ1-4; 7 bases align to TRBD1. The V gene's germline CDR1 is DFQATT and CDR2 SNEGSKA (reference sequence). This CDR3 is built from 16 residues.